This TCR beta chain was sequenced during a study of blood T cell repertoires in COVID-19. About the research overall: Sites in the United States, Italy and Spain provided acute and convalescent COVID-19 samples.

The method was immunoSEQ multiplex PCR; TCRdb's version includes in-frame clones alone and lacks a portion of them. The data contain roughly 240,000 clones, about 84% of them singletons. Per the germline V gene, CDR1 is MNHEY and CDR2 is SVGAGI. The CDR3 contains 13 residues. Germline trimming cut 10 bases from V and 3 bases from J; bases unmatched to any gene: 8. This sequence originates from a woman in her 50s who had recovered from COVID-19. The V and J genes are TRBV6-5 and TRBJ1-1; TRBD1 matches at 7 bases. Sequenced material: PBMCs or T cells enriched from blood (not recorded which). This CDR3 reads CATQSGTDTEAFF. The CDR3, as DNA: TGTGCCACCCAATCCGGGACAGACACTGAAGCTTTCTTT.